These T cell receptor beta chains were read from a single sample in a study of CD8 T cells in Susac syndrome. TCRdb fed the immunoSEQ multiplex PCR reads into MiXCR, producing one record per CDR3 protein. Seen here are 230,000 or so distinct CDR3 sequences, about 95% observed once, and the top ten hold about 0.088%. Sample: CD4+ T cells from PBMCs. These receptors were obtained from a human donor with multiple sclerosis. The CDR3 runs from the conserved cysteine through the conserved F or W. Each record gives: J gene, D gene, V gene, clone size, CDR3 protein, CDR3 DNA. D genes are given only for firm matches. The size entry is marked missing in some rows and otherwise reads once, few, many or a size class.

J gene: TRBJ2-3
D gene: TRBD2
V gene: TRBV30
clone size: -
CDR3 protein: CAWSIASGTYTDTQYF
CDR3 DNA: TGTGCCTGGAGTATCGCTAGCGGGACGTACACAGATACGCAGTATTTT

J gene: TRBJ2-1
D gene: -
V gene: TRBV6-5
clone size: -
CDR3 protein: CASTRSSYNEQFF
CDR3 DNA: TGTGCCAGCACCCGGAGCTCCTACAATGAGCAGTTCTTC

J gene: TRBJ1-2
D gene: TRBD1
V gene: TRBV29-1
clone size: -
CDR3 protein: CSVEYGTGDGGGYTF
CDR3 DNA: TGCAGCGTTGAATACGGGACAGGGGACGGTGGCGGCTACACCTTC

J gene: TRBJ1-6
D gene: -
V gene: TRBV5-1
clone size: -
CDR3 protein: CASSLSPNSPLHF
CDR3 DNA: TGCGCCAGCAGCTTGTCGCCTAATTCACCCCTCCACTTT

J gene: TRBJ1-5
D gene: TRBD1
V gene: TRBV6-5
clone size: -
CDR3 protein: CASSYGGQGHQPQHF
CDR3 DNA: TGTGCCAGCAGTTATGGGGGACAGGGTCATCAGCCCCAGCATTTT

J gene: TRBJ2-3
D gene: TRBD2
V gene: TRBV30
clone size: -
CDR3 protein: CAYAWTSGTDTQYF
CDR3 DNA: TGTGCCTACGCCTGGACTAGCGGCACAGATACGCAGTATTTT

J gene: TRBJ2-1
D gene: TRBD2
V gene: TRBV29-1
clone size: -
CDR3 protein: CSVEVMTSVLYNEQFF
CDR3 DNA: TGCAGCGTTGAAGTCATGACTAGCGTACTTTACAATGAGCAGTTCTTC

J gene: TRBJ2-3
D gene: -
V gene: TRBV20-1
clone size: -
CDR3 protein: CSASKETRYTDTQYF
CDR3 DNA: TGCAGTGCTAGTAAGGAGACTAGATACACAGATACGCAGTATTTT

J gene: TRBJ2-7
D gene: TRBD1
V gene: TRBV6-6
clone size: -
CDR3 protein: CASSRQGAMYEQYF
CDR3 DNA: TGTGCCAGTTCCAGACAGGGGGCAATGTACGAGCAGTACTTC

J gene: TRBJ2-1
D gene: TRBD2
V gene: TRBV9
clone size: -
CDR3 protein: CASSVLSGVSYNEQFF
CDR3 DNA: TGTGCCAGCAGCGTCCTTAGCGGGGTATCCTACAATGAGCAGTTCTTC

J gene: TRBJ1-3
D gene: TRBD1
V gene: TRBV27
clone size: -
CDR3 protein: CASRTGPSGNTIYF
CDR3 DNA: TGTGCCAGCCGGACAGGGCCCTCTGGAAACACCATATATTTT

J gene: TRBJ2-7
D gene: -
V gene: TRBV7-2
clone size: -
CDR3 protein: CASSFLSVSHEQYF
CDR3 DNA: TGTGCCAGCAGCTTTTTGAGCGTCTCCCACGAGCAGTACTTC

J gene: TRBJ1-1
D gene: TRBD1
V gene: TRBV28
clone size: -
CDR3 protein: CASSTRTGGAWNTEAFF
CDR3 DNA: TGTGCCAGCAGTACTCGGACAGGGGGCGCTTGGAACACTGAAGCTTTCTTT

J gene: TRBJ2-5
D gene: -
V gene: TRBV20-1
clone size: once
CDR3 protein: CSAAGETQYF
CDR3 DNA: TGCAGTGCAGCTGGGGAGACCCAGTACTTC

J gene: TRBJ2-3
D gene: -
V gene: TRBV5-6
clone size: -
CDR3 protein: CASSRYGADTQYF
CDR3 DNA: TGTGCCAGCAGCAGATACGGGGCAGATACGCAGTATTTT

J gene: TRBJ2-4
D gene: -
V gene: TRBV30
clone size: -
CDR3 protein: CAWRGAGRFSDIQYF
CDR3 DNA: TGTGCCTGGAGGGGGGCGGGCAGGTTCAGTGACATTCAGTACTTC

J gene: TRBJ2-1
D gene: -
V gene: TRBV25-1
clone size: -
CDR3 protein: CASSEGLGEQFF
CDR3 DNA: TGTGCCAGCAGTGAAGGGCTGGGTGAGCAGTTCTTC

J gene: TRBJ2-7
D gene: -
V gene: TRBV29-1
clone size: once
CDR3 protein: CSARRFGEQYF
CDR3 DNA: TGCAGCGCACGCCGGTTTGGCGAGCAGTACTTC

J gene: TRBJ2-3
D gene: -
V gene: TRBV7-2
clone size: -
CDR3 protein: CASSTLYTDTQYF
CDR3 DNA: TGTGCCAGCAGCACACTTTACACAGATACGCAGTATTTT

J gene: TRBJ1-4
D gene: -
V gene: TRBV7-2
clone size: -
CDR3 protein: CASSLDFLNEKLFF
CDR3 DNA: TGTGCCAGCAGCCTCGACTTCCTTAATGAAAAACTGTTTTTT

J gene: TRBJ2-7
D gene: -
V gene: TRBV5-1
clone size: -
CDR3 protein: CASSGGDQLYEQYF
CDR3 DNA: TGCGCCAGCAGCGGCGGGGACCAACTCTACGAGCAGTACTTC

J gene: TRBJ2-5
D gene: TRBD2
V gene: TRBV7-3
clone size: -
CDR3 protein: CASSQLAGETQYF
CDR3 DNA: TGTGCCAGCAGCCAACTAGCGGGGGAGACCCAGTACTTC

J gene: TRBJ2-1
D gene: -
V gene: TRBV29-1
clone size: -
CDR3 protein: CSVGKGLLVYNEQFF
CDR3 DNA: TGCAGCGTTGGAAAGGGACTGCTGGTTTACAATGAGCAGTTCTTC

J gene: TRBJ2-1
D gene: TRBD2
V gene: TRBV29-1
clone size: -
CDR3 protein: CSVQASGRAYEQFF
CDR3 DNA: TGCAGCGTCCAGGCTAGCGGGAGGGCCTATGAGCAGTTCTTC

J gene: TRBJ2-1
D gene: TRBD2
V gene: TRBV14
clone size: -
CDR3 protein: CASSLIPGLAGVQFF
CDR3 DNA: TGTGCCAGCAGCCTAATCCCCGGACTAGCGGGAGTCCAGTTCTTC

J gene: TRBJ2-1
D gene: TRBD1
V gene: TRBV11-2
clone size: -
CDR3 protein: CASSQQTGQGSF
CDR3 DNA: TGTGCCAGCAGCCAACAAACGGGACAGGGGTCCTTC

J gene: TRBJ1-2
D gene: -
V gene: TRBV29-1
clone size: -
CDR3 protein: CSVEEGSGYTF
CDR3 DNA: TGCAGCGTTGAAGAAGGTAGTGGCTACACCTTC

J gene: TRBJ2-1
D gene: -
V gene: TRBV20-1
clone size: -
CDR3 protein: CSAAGGGQATTYNEQFF
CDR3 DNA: TGCAGTGCTGCCGGGGGAGGACAAGCCACGACCTACAATGAGCAGTTCTTC

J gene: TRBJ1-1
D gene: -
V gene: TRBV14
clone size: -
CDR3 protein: CASSQGENVAFF
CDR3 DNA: TGTGCCAGCAGCCAAGGGGAAAACGTAGCTTTCTTT

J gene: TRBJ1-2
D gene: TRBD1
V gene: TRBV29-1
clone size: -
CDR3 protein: CSAPPGQGNYGYTF
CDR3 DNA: TGCAGCGCGCCTCCGGGACAGGGAAACTATGGCTACACCTTC

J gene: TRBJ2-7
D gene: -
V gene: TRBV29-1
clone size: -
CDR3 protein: CSVRVWGGYEQYF
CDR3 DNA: TGCAGCGTCCGTGTATGGGGTGGTTACGAGCAGTACTTC

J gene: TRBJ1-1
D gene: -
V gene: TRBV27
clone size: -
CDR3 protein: CASSPDRIMHTEAFF
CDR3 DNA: TGTGCCAGCAGCCCCGACAGGATTATGCACACTGAAGCTTTCTTT

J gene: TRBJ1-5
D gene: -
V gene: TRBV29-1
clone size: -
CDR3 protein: CSVDGGGGNQPQHF
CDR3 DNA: TGCAGCGTTGATGGGGGGGGCGGCAATCAGCCCCAGCATTTT

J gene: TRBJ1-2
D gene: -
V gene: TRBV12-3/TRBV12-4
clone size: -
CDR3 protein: CASSFPGSYGYTF
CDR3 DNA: TGTGCCAGCAGTTTCCCAGGGTCCTATGGCTACACCTTC

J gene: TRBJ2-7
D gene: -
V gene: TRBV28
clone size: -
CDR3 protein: CASGPIASLYWGEQYF
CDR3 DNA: TGTGCCAGCGGCCCTATCGCGAGCCTGTATTGGGGTGAGCAGTACTTC

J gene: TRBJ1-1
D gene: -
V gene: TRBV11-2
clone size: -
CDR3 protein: CASSLDWARNTEAFF
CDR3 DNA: TGTGCCAGCAGCTTAGATTGGGCACGGAACACTGAAGCTTTCTTT

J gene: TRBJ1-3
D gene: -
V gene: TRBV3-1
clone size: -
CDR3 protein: CASSSSGAPSGNTIYF
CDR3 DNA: TGTGCCAGCAGCAGCTCAGGGGCCCCGTCTGGAAACACCATATATTTT

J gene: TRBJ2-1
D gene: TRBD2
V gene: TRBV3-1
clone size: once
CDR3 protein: CASSPLGTSGNEQFF
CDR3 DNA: TGTGCCAGCAGCCCTCTAGGGACTAGCGGCAATGAGCAGTTCTTC

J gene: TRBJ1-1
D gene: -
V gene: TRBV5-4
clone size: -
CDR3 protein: CASSPDTQPNTEAFF
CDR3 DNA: TGTGCCAGCAGCCCTGACACCCAGCCGAACACTGAAGCTTTCTTT

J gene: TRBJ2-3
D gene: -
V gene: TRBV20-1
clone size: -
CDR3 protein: CSARAAAYGTDTQYF
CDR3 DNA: TGCAGTGCCAGGGCAGCGGCCTATGGAACAGATACGCAGTATTTT

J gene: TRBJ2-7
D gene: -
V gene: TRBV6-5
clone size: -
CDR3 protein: CASSLGERYEQYF
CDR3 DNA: TGTGCCAGCAGTCTGGGGGAACGGTACGAGCAGTACTTC

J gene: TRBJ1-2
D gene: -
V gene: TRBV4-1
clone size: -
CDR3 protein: CASSQEAYGYTF
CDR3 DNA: TGCGCCAGCAGCCAAGAAGCCTATGGCTACACCTTC

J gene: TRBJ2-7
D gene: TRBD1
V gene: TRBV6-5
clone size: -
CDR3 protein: CASSYEGTGSYEQYF
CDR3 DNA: TGTGCCAGCAGTTACGAGGGGACAGGGTCTTACGAGCAGTACTTC

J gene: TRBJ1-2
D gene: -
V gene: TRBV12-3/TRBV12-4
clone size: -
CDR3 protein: CASIATNRLIYGYTF
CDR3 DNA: TGTGCCAGCATCGCCACTAACAGGTTAATCTATGGCTACACCTTC

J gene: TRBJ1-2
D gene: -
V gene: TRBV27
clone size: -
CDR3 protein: CASSLGRAANYGYTF
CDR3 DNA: TGTGCCAGCAGTTTAGGCAGGGCCGCTAACTATGGCTACACCTTC

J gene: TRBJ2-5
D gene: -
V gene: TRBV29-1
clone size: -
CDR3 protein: CSTQGRGGETQYF
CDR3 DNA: TGCAGCACCCAGGGGAGGGGTGGTGAGACCCAGTACTTC

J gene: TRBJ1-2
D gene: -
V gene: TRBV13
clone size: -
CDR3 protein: CASSLGQGHSYGYTF
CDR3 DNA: TGTGCCAGCAGCTTAGGCCAAGGACATTCCTATGGCTACACCTTC

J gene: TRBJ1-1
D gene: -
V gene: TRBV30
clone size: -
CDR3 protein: CAWSGATQRSLAFF
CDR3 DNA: TGTGCCTGGAGTGGGGCGACGCAGCGCAGCTTAGCTTTCTTT

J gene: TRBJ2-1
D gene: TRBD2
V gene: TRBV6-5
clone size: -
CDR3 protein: CASKNGGGFEQFF
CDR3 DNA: TGTGCCAGCAAAAACGGGGGGGGCTTTGAGCAGTTCTTC

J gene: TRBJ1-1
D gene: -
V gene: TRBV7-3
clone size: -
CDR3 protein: CASSVRGGSAEAFF
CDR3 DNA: TGTGCCAGCAGCGTCCGTGGGGGAAGTGCTGAAGCTTTCTTT